This T cell receptor (beta chain) was profiled in a study of T cell responses to AZD1222 COVID-19 vaccine. Profiling relied on immunoSEQ multiplex PCR, and the TCRdb table lists in-frame clones only, not all of them. The sample carries under 170,000 clones, 80% to 95% recorded once. As regards this clone: The antigen remains undetermined.

Whether given at about 4 or about 12 weeks, second doses were pooled. Findings and caveats of the study: Seropositive status at baseline applied to only a handful of AZD1222 recipients. Vaccine-related CD4 TCRs covered spike, predominating at 160-218 and 743-854. Reportedly, close to half of spike-specific TCRs are directed against unmutated variant regions.

The CDR3 runs 14 residues. Germline CDR1 SGHRS, CDR2 YFSETQ. V lost 0 bases and J lost 7; bases outside the gene matches: 5. The material was peripheral blood, obtained 28 days after the second AZD1222 dose. The chain links TRBV5-1 to TRBJ1-1; 8 bases agree with TRBD1. This clonotype was obtained from an adult who received the AZD1222 COVID-19 vaccine. The CDR3 nucleotides are TGCGCCAGCAGCTTGGCCGGGGGACAGGATGAAGCTTTCTTT. Amino acids: CASSLAGGQDEAFF.